This T cell receptor beta chain emerged from a study of blood T cell repertoires in COVID-19. Study information: The origin of the acute and convalescent COVID-19 samples was the United States, Italy and Spain. In each case, the material was cDNA or gDNA derived from T cells, B-cell-depleted T cells, or PBMCs.

The CDR3 is 14 residues long. Per the germline V gene, CDR1 is MNHEY and CDR2 is SMNVEV (reference sequence). The ends were cut back, 4 bases at V and 4 bases at J, with 13 bases in the middle. The authors' processing: Scientists estimated how many nucleated cells there were by amplifying reference gene primers. Profiled with immunoSEQ multiplex PCR; TCRdb holds only in-frame clones, not every one. D and trimming come from the DNA, and the V and J calls and clone size come from that table. In the table there are 300,000 to 400,000 clones, more than 70% of which are singletons. The gene calls are TRBV27 and TRBJ1-2; no clear D. This receptor was obtained from a woman between 45 and 60 years old who had recovered from COVID-19. The specimen was peripheral blood. The CDR3 loop reads CASSSVREGYGYTF. The DNA of the CDR3 is TGTGCCAGCAGTTCCGTGAGGGAGGGCTATGGCTACACCTTC.